These 25 T cell receptor beta chains came from one sample sequenced in a study of T-cell memory formation after mild COVID-19. TCRdb re-analysed the 5' RACE reads in MiXCR, keeping a single row per CDR3 protein. The table lists around 300,000 distinct CDR3 sequences, roughly 8.2% of them singletons. The specimen was PBMCs or a T cell subset sorted from them (not recorded which). The receptors stem from a man younger than 35 who had mild COVID-19 (a few samples of this study predate the infection). Cell type and time point are not known.

This clonotype has only a few counts. This rearrangement joins TRBV10-3 to TRBJ2-2; 10 nucleotides line up with TRBD1. V dropped 0 bases and J dropped 1; count of bases not matched to a gene: 2. The CDR3 is 17 amino acids. Germline CDR1 is ENHRY and CDR2 is SYGVKD. The CDR3 bases are TGTGCCATCAGTGAGTCGGACAGGGGGAGGAACACCGGGGAGCTGTTTTTT. Its translation is CAISESDRGRNTGELFF.

This clonotype was counted many times. The V call is TRBV5-1, the J call TRBJ2-7; D uncertain. CDR3 length: 15 residues. The V and J ends lost 0 bases and 6 bases respectively, with 16 bases between them. The germline CDR1 and CDR2 sequences are SGHRS and YFSETQ. CDR3: CASSLDSMSLGEQYF. As DNA, the CDR3 is TGCGCCAGCAGCTTGGACAGCATGTCCCTCGGCGAGCAGTACTTC.

This clonotype has ten or more counts. CDR3 DNA: TGCGCCAGCAGCTTGGCGGCGGGCGGGGGGGCCGTCGATGAGCAGTTCTTC. It codes for CASSLAAGGGAVDEQFF. V usage is TRBV5-1 and J usage is TRBJ2-1; 9 bases align to TRBD2. J lost 8 bases, V lost 0 bases, and 12 bases had no gene match. This CDR3 region has 17 residues. Germline assignment: CDR1 SGHRS and CDR2 YFSETQ.

This clonotype showed up many times. This chain joins TRBV7-9 and TRBJ2-1, with a weak D call TRBD1 (5 bases). Germline CDR1 and CDR2: SEHNR and FQNEAQ (reference sequence). Deletions cut 5 bases from V and 3 bases from J, with 17 bases between. The CDR3 consists of 16 residues. The CDR3 DNA is TGTGCCAGCAGCCATGAGCGTACAAGGGGCTACAATGAGCAGTTCTTC. Translating it yields CASSHERTRGYNEQFF.

Only a few counts were recorded for this clonotype. The rearrangement joins TRBV7-9 to TRBJ1-1, with D unresolved. Germline V gives CDR1 SEHNR, CDR2 FQNEAQ (reference sequence). The V and J ends lost 3 bases and 1 base respectively, with 6 bases between them. The CDR3 sequence is 13 residues long. The DNA of the CDR3 is TGTGCCAGCAGCTTCTCTGCGAACACTGAAGCTTTCTTT. This gives the protein CASSFSANTEAFF.

Only a few counts were recorded for this clonotype. The chain combines TRBV24-1 with TRBJ2-5, with TRBD1 identical over 7 bases. With 4 bases clipped from V and 2 bases from J, the junction kept 15 bases outside the gene matches. Germline-derived CDR1 and CDR2 are KGHDR and SFDVKD. This CDR3 region has 18 residues. Written as DNA, the CDR3 is TGTGCCACCAGTGACCATCCAGCGACAGGGCGTGATCAAGAGACCCAGTACTTC. Its translation is CATSDHPATGRDQETQYF.

This sequence joins TRBV24-1 and TRBJ2-3; D might be TRBD2 (5 bases). The CDR3 contains 13 residues. Trimming pared 9 bases from V and 1 base from J, leaving 10 bases between. Germline V lookup: CDR1 KGHDR, CDR2 SFDVKD. The CDR3 nucleotides are TGTGCCACCGTAGGTAGCGGCACAGATACGCAGTATTTT. This gives the protein CATVGSGTDTQYF.

This clonotype was observed at least ten times. The rearrangement joins TRBV24-1 to TRBJ2-1, with a weak D call TRBD2 (5 bases). The CDR3 runs to 19 residues. Between the trimmed V and J ends, which lost 5 bases and 1 base, there was a span of 23 bases. Germline V gives CDR1 KGHDR, CDR2 SFDVKD. The CDR3 loop is CATSGSGSEGRGSYNEQFF. CDR3 bases: TGTGCCACCAGTGGTAGTGGATCTGAGGGAAGAGGGTCCTACAATGAGCAGTTCTTC.

The sample holds many counts of this clonotype. The chain links TRBV9 to TRBJ2-7; D might be TRBD1 or TRBD2, each matching 5 bases. The CDR3 loop spans 14 amino acids. From germline, CDR1 is SGDLS and CDR2 YYNGEE. Trimming removed 3 bases from V and 2 bases from J, with 12 bases in between. The CDR3: CASSGRDGTYEQYF. The CDR3 nucleotides read TGTGCCAGCAGCGGCCGGGACGGTACCTACGAGCAGTACTTC.

This clonotype was seen at least ten times. The chain carries TRBV12-3 or TRBV12-4 and TRBJ1-2; no clear D gene. V lost 1 base and J lost 4, with 10 bases in between. This CDR3 is built from 14 residues. The DNA for the CDR3 is TGTGCCAGCAGTTTAGAGTACGGCGTCTATGGCTACACCTTC. It yields the protein CASSLEYGVYGYTF.

This rearrangement joins TRBV7-6 to TRBJ2-5, with TRBD1 identical over 9 bases. V shed 5 bases, J shed 4 bases, and the junction held 8 bases outside the gene matches. The CDR3 is 15 amino acids. Germline V gene data show CDR1 as SGHVS and CDR2 as FNYEAQ. CDR3 sequence reads: CASSHRDRVGETQYF. The DNA of the CDR3 is TGTGCCAGCAGCCACCGGGACAGGGTGGGAGAGACCCAGTACTTC.

This clonotype was seen ten or more times. CDR3 region: CASSRRPPQETQYF. The CDR3 DNA reads as TGTGCCAGCAGTCGTCGTCCCCCTCAAGAGACCCAGTACTTC. This rearrangement joins TRBV6-5 to TRBJ2-5, with D unclear. The CDR3 runs 14 residues. CDR1 is MNHEY and CDR2 is SVGAGI in the germline V gene. The V gene lost 5 bases and the J gene lost 2 bases, with 12 bases spanning the gap.

This clonotype was seen a few times. The V and J genes are TRBV20-1 and TRBJ1-5, with TRBD1 as a possible D gene (6 bases). The CDR3 loop spans 16 amino acids. Trimming stripped 2 bases from V and 6 bases from J, with 20 bases between. Germline CDR1 is DFQATT and CDR2 is SNEGSKA (reference sequence). In DNA form, the CDR3 reads TGCAGTGCTAGATGGATGGGCAGGGGAGGCGGTCAGCCCCAGCATTTT. Translated, it gives CSARWMGRGGGQPQHF.

This clonotype was recorded a few times. This sequence joins TRBV6-5 and TRBJ1-2, with 8 bases lining up with TRBD1. V shed 8 bases and J 5 bases; nucleotides not matched to a gene: 1. From germline, CDR1 is MNHEY and CDR2 SVGAGI. The CDR3 consists of 11 residues. CDR3: CASRQGYGYTF. CDR3 in DNA: TGTGCCAGCCGACAGGGGTATGGCTACACCTTC.

The chain has TRBV7-2 and TRBJ1-6; perhaps TRBD1 as D (5 bases). CDR1 and CDR2 from the germline V gene are SGHTA and FQGNSA. The CDR3 is 13 amino acids. V dropped 3 bases and J dropped 10 bases, with 10 bases sitting between them. The CDR3 loop is CASSLGGLSPLHF. The CDR3 DNA is TGTGCCAGCAGCTTGGGGGGACTATCACCCCTCCACTTT.

The V gene is TRBV7-9, the J gene TRBJ1-2; tentatively, D is TRBD1 (5 bases). This CDR3 region has 12 residues. Germline V gene data show CDR1 as SEHNR and CDR2 as FQNEAQ (reference sequence). The germline V and J ends were trimmed by 4 bases and 7 bases, with 10 bases remaining between them. The CDR3, as DNA: TGTGCCAGCAGCTGGGGGGAAGGTGGCTACACCTTC. Translation: CASSWGEGGYTF.

The chain joins TRBV19 to TRBJ1-1, with D uncertain. CDR3 length: 15 residues. With 6 bases removed from V and 3 bases from J, the gap between germline ends came to 17 bases. Germline-derived CDR1 and CDR2 are LNHDA and SQIVND (reference sequence). This CDR3 reads CASRNGAFLDTEAFF. The CDR3 DNA sequence: TGTGCCAGTAGAAATGGAGCGTTTTTGGACACTGAAGCTTTCTTT.

This clonotype was observed a handful of times. This sequence joins TRBV5-4 and TRBJ2-1; D remains ambiguous. This CDR3 spans 15 amino acids. Trimming took 1 base from V and 0 from J, leaving 8 bases between them. Per germline, CDR1 SGHNT and CDR2 YYREEE (reference sequence). The CDR3 nucleotides are TGTGCCAGCAGCTTGAGGAGTGGCTCCTACAATGAGCAGTTCTTC. It codes for CASSLRSGSYNEQFF.

V and J are TRBV7-8 and TRBJ1-1; D ambiguous. Trimming shortened V by 1 base and J by 0 bases, and 12 bases separated the two germline ends. The CDR3 consists of 16 residues. Germline V lookup: CDR1 SGHVS, CDR2 FQNEAQ. The CDR3 DNA reads as TGTGCCAGCAGCTTAGGGGGAGAAGGGATGAACACTGAAGCTTTCTTT. Protein: CASSLGGEGMNTEAFF.

The chain carries TRBV5-1 and TRBJ1-6; D possibly corresponds to TRBD1 (5 bases). Germline V gene data show CDR1 as SGHRS and CDR2 as YFSETQ. CDR3 length equals 14 residues. Trimming removed 4 bases from V and 7 bases from J, with 12 bases in between. CDR3: CASSRAGLNSPLHF. The CDR3 DNA reads as TGCGCCAGCAGCCGAGCGGGGCTGAATTCACCCCTCCACTTT.

The rearrangement uses TRBV4-1 and TRBJ2-2; weak D call: TRBD1 (6 bases). CDR1 and CDR2 (germline): MGHRA, YSYEKL. V was trimmed by 8 bases and J by 5 bases, leaving 24 bases between them. The CDR3 runs to 17 residues. CDR3 bases: TGCGCCAGCCACTCCCTACCCAGGGGCCCGAGGACCGGGGAGCTGTTTTTT. Residues: CASHSLPRGPRTGELFF.

This clonotype was seen at least ten times. The rearrangement joins TRBV5-1 to TRBJ2-3; D call uncertain. V was clipped by 3 bases and J by 2 bases, with 7 bases between them. This CDR3 is 13 amino acids long. Germline V gene data show CDR1 as SGHRS and CDR2 as YFSETQ. The DNA of the CDR3 is TGCGCCAGCAGCTCGGACCTCACAGATACGCAGTATTTT. Its translation is CASSSDLTDTQYF.

This clonotype was detected a few times. The gene calls are TRBV20-1 and TRBJ2-5; D not resolved. Looked up from germline, CDR1 is DFQATT and CDR2 is SNEGSKA (reference sequence). Trimming stripped 2 bases from V and 7 bases from J, with 11 bases between. The CDR3 sequence is 12 residues long. CDR3 DNA: TGCAGTGCTAGAACCTTTACCGGGACCCAGTACTTC. Amino acids: CSARTFTGTQYF.

This clonotype was detected a few times. The chain links TRBV5-1 to TRBJ2-7, with D maybe TRBD1 (5 bases). In germline, CDR1 is SGHRS, CDR2 YFSETQ. Deletions cut 0 bases from V and 6 bases from J, with 10 bases between. The CDR3 contains 13 residues. The CDR3 DNA reads as TGCGCCAGCAGCTTGGCAGGGATGAGCGAGCAGTACTTC. Protein sequence: CASSLAGMSEQYF.

A few counts support this clonotype. V is TRBV4-1 and J is TRBJ2-5, with D perhaps matching TRBD1 (6 bases). The CDR3 covers 14 residues. CDR1 is MGHRA and CDR2 is YSYEKL in the germline V gene. V shed 1 base and J shed 4 bases, with 10 bases lying between them. The CDR3 DNA reads TGCGCCAGCAGCCAAGGGACAGCCAGAGAGACCCAGTACTTC. Amino acid sequence: CASSQGTARETQYF.